This T cell receptor (beta chain) was recovered during a study of blood T cell repertoires in COVID-19. Study-level information: Donors in the United States, Italy and Spain gave samples during acute or convalescent COVID-19. Sources were T cells, B-cell-depleted T cells, or PBMCs; the material itself was cDNA or gDNA.

As handled by the study authors: The assay estimated nucleated cells by amplifying reference gene primers. Some clones are missing from TCRdb's copy, which holds only in-frame ones; the method was immunoSEQ multiplex PCR. From that table come the V and J calls and clone size; the DNA was used to work out D and trimming. The sample lists around 39,000 clones; roughly 90% were seen once. The germline CDR1 and CDR2 sequences are MGHRA and YSYEKL. The V end lost 0 bases, the J end lost 3 bases, and 15 bases lay between the germline ends. The CDR3 has 17 residues. Sequenced: peripheral blood. The V gene is TRBV4-1, the J gene TRBJ1-5; D is ambiguous. This clonotype originated in a man in his fifties or sixties with active COVID-19. The CDR3 here is CASSQEVSPSLNQPQHF. CDR3 DNA sequence: TGCGCCAGCAGCCAAGAGGTCTCTCCGTCACTCAATCAGCCCCAGCATTTT.